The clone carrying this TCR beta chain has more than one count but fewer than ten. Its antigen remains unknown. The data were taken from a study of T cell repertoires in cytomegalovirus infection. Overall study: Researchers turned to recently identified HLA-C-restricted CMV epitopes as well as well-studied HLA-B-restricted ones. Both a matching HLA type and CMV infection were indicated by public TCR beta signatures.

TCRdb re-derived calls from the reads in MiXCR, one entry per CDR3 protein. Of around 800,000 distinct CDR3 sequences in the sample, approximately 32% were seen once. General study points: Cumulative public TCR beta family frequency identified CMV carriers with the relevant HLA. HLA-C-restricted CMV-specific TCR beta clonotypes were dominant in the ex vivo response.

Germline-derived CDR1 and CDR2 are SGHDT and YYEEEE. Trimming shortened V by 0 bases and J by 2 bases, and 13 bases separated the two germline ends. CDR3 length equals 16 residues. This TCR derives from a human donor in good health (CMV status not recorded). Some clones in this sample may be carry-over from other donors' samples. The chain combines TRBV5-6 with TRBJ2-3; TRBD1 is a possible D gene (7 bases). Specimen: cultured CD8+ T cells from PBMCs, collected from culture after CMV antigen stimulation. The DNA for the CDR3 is TGTGCCAGCAGCTTGGAGGCAGGGGGGTTCACAGATACGCAGTATTTT. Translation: CASSLEAGGFTDTQYF.